These T cell receptor beta chains were read from a single sample in a study of cytomegalovirus exposure and HLA in healthy donors. The repertoire was sequenced with immunoSEQ multiplex PCR; TCRdb's copy has only in-frame clones and lacks some. Among just under 250,000 clones, 82% were seen once, and the ten largest hold 5.4%. The sequencing sample was made of PBMCs. The receptors stem from a woman aged 40 to 49 in good health and CMV-seropositive. Each CDR3 is given with its conserved first and last residue. Fields, in order: J gene, clone size, D gene, V gene, CDR3 protein, CDR3 DNA. The D gene is left open where the match is weak. Clone size is given for some rows only: seen once, a few or many times, or a class if the clone is expanded.

j_gene: TRBJ2-7
abundance: NA
d_gene: TRBD2
v_gene: TRBV27
CDR3aa: CASSPSTSGASYEQYF
CDR3nt: TGTGCCAGCAGTCCATCGACTAGCGGGGCGTCCTACGAGCAGTACTTC

j_gene: TRBJ1-2
abundance: NA
d_gene: NA
v_gene: TRBV14
CDR3aa: CASSQDSGIRSLPGDGYTF
CDR3nt: TGTGCCAGCAGCCAAGATTCCGGAATTAGATCGCTTCCCGGGGATGGCTACACCTTC

j_gene: TRBJ2-3
abundance: NA
d_gene: TRBD1
v_gene: TRBV6-1
CDR3aa: CASRAGGVGTDTQYF
CDR3nt: TGTGCCAGCAGAGCAGGGGGCGTTGGTACAGATACGCAGTATTTT

j_gene: TRBJ1-5
abundance: few
d_gene: NA
v_gene: TRBV18
CDR3aa: CASSPLVTDNQPQHF
CDR3nt: TGTGCCAGCTCGCCCTTAGTTACAGATAATCAGCCCCAGCATTTT

j_gene: TRBJ2-1
abundance: once
d_gene: TRBD2
v_gene: TRBV7-9
CDR3aa: CASSLVTSGNEQFF
CDR3nt: TGTGCCAGCAGCTTAGTTACTAGCGGCAATGAGCAGTTCTTC

j_gene: TRBJ2-7
abundance: NA
d_gene: NA
v_gene: TRBV19
CDR3aa: CASSIRVSSYEQYF
CDR3nt: TGTGCCAGTAGTATCAGGGTGTCGTCCTACGAGCAGTACTTC

j_gene: TRBJ2-7
abundance: NA
d_gene: TRBD1
v_gene: TRBV5-4
CDR3aa: CASSLDQGVTHEQYF
CDR3nt: TGTGCCAGCAGCTTGGACCAGGGGGTCACCCACGAGCAGTACTTC

j_gene: TRBJ2-7
abundance: once
d_gene: NA
v_gene: TRBV28
CDR3aa: CASSFAGAGFSYEQYF
CDR3nt: TGTGCCAGCAGTTTCGCGGGGGCAGGATTCTCCTACGAGCAGTACTTC

j_gene: TRBJ1-2
abundance: NA
d_gene: TRBD1
v_gene: TRBV30
CDR3aa: CAWRQTGGGYTF
CDR3nt: TGTGCCTGGAGACAGACAGGGGGTGGCTACACCTTC

j_gene: TRBJ2-7
abundance: NA
d_gene: NA
v_gene: TRBV5-6
CDR3aa: CASSPNREFSYEQYF
CDR3nt: TGTGCCAGCAGCCCGAACAGGGAGTTCTCCTACGAGCAGTACTTC

j_gene: TRBJ2-3
abundance: NA
d_gene: NA
v_gene: TRBV6-5
CDR3aa: CASSYSAGRQYF
CDR3nt: TGTGCCAGCAGTTACTCGGCGGGGCGGCAGTATTTT

j_gene: TRBJ1-1
abundance: NA
d_gene: NA
v_gene: TRBV7-9
CDR3aa: CASSPPKGGAAIGAEAFF
CDR3nt: TGTGCCAGCAGCCCCCCTAAAGGTGGGGCAGCCATCGGCGCTGAAGCTTTCTTT

j_gene: TRBJ1-3
abundance: NA
d_gene: NA
v_gene: TRBV25-1
CDR3aa: CASAGASGNTIYF
CDR3nt: TGTGCCAGCGCAGGGGCCTCTGGAAACACCATATATTTT

j_gene: TRBJ1-3
abundance: few
d_gene: NA
v_gene: TRBV5-6
CDR3aa: CASLVGGGHDTIYF
CDR3nt: TGTGCCAGCCTGGTAGGAGGAGGTCACGACACCATATATTTT

j_gene: TRBJ2-5
abundance: few
d_gene: NA
v_gene: TRBV6-6
CDR3aa: CASSLGRGKQYF
CDR3nt: TGTGCCAGCAGCCTGGGTCGAGGAAAGCAGTACTTC

j_gene: TRBJ2-5
abundance: NA
d_gene: TRBD1
v_gene: TRBV29-1
CDR3aa: CSVEPGQRETQYF
CDR3nt: TGCAGCGTTGAGCCGGGACAGCGAGAGACCCAGTACTTC

j_gene: TRBJ1-2
abundance: once
d_gene: TRBD1
v_gene: TRBV11-2
CDR3aa: CASSLAGTAPTNTF
CDR3nt: TGTGCCAGCAGCTTAGCCGGGACAGCGCCAACAAACACCTTC

j_gene: TRBJ1-1
abundance: NA
d_gene: NA
v_gene: TRBV6-5
CDR3aa: CASSYRGPFEAAFF
CDR3nt: TGTGCCAGCAGTTACCGAGGCCCGTTTGAGGCTGCTTTCTTT

j_gene: TRBJ2-5
abundance: NA
d_gene: NA
v_gene: TRBV13
CDR3aa: CASSLREIQETQYF
CDR3nt: TGTGCCAGCAGCCTCCGGGAAATTCAAGAGACCCAGTACTTC

j_gene: TRBJ1-2
abundance: NA
d_gene: NA
v_gene: TRBV12-5
CDR3aa: CASGLVVQAPANYGYTF
CDR3nt: TGTGCTAGTGGTTTGGTAGTCCAGGCTCCAGCTAACTATGGCTACACCTTC